The 18 T cell receptor beta chains presented below share a single source sample, sequenced in a study of CD8 T cells in Susac syndrome. A quantity of about 0.5 to 1 ug RNA underwent reverse transcription using random hexamers. From the immunoSEQ multiplex PCR reads, TCRdb called clonotypes with MiXCR, one entry per CDR3 protein. The sample has more than 200,000 distinct CDR3 sequences; about 94% are singletons. The sequenced material came from CD4+ T cells from PBMCs. The receptors here all came from a human donor with Susac syndrome.

This clonotype was seen more than once but under ten times. V and J are TRBV7-6 and TRBJ2-3, with D uncertain. The CDR3 sequence is 13 residues long. CDR1 is SGHVS, CDR2 FNYEAQ, per germline. V lost 6 bases and J lost 5, with 12 bases in between. The DNA for the CDR3 is TGTGCCAGCAGTCGAGGCCCGGAAGATACGCAGTATTTT. Protein: CASSRGPEDTQYF.

The CDR3 DNA follows: TGCAGTGCTAAGAAGGGACTAGCCTCCTACAATGAGCAGTTCTTC. This codes for CSAKKGLASYNEQFF. V gene TRBV20-1 combines with J gene TRBJ2-1; TRBD2 aligns across 9 bases. CDR3 length equals 15 residues. J lost 0 bases, V lost 4 bases, and 4 bases had no gene match. Germline V gene data show CDR1 as DFQATT and CDR2 as SNEGSKA (reference sequence).

The gene calls are TRBV20-1 and TRBJ2-1; no definite D call. The CDR3 extends over 12 amino acids. In germline, CDR1 is DFQATT, CDR2 SNEGSKA (reference sequence). V dropped 4 bases and J dropped 8 bases, with 12 bases sitting between them. The CDR3 nucleotides read TGCAGTGCTACAGGTGGTGGGCATGAGCAGTTCTTC. It translates to CSATGGGHEQFF.

This clonotype was recorded once. The V and J genes are TRBV12-3 or TRBV12-4 and TRBJ1-5, with a tentative D call TRBD1 (5 bases). V lost 6 bases to trimming and J lost 7 bases, with 19 bases between them. This CDR3 is built from 15 residues. The CDR3 DNA reads TGTGCCAGCAGCCCTGCCAGGGTAGAGGGGCAGCCCCAGCATTTT. Its protein product is CASSPARVEGQPQHF.

This chain links TRBV11-2 with TRBJ2-7; no firm D call. The V end was cut by 5 bases, the J end by 6 bases, with 17 bases between. Germline V gene sequence: CDR1 SGHAT, CDR2 FQNNGV. The CDR3 consists of 14 residues. The CDR3 DNA follows: TGTGCCAGCAGCCTATCGGGTGGGTCGAGCGAGCAGTACTTC. As protein: CASSLSGGSSEQYF.

V gene TRBV6-2 or TRBV6-3 combines with J gene TRBJ2-3; D not certain. The CDR3 totals 13 residues. CDR1 is MNHEY, CDR2 SVGEGT, per germline. The V gene lost 6 bases and the J gene lost 6 bases, with 13 bases spanning the gap. DNA for the CDR3: TGTGCCAGCAGGGCGTTGGCCCGGGATACGCAGTATTTT. As protein: CASRALARDTQYF.

The V gene is TRBV6-2 or TRBV6-3, the J gene TRBJ1-6; the match to TRBD1 covers 8 bases. Trimming cost V 0 bases and J 9 bases; bases outside gene matches: 7. CDR3 length equals 16 residues. Germline loops: CDR1 MNHEY, CDR2 SVGEGT. Here the CDR3 reads CASSYSPGTGSSPLHF. In DNA, the CDR3 is TGTGCCAGCAGTTACTCCCCCGGGACAGGAAGTTCACCCCTCCACTTT.

The chain recombines TRBV7-2 with TRBJ2-7; D possibly uses TRBD1 or TRBD2 (5 bases each). Germline lookup yields CDR1 SGHTA and CDR2 FQGNSA. Trimming removed 6 bases from V and 4 bases from J, with 13 bases in between. The CDR3 contains 13 residues. The CDR3 here is CASSTGATYEQYF. The CDR3 DNA sequence: TGTGCCAGCAGTACCGGGGCTACGTACGAGCAGTACTTC.

This chain uses TRBV4-1 with TRBJ2-3, with 7 nucleotides matching TRBD1. V gave up 1 base and J gave up 4 bases; unmatched junction bases: 5. The CDR3 totals 15 residues. In germline, CDR1 is MGHRA, CDR2 YSYEKL. Here the CDR3 reads CASSQVTQGADTQYF. CDR3 DNA sequence: TGCGCCAGCAGCCAAGTTACGCAGGGGGCAGATACGCAGTATTTT.

The chain couples TRBV7-9 to TRBJ2-3; TRBD1 is a possible D gene (5 bases). V shed 5 bases and J shed 2 bases, with 17 bases lying between them. The CDR3 has 16 amino acids. Germline CDR1 reads SEHNR; CDR2 reads FQNEAQ (reference sequence). Here the CDR3 DNA reads TGTGCCAGCAGCCCAGGGCGGCAGAGCTTCACAGATACGCAGTATTTT. Translating gives CASSPGRQSFTDTQYF.

This clonotype appeared a single time. The rearrangement joins TRBV7-8 to TRBJ1-5; TRBD1 matches at 10 bases. This CDR3 region has 16 residues. The germline V gene encodes CDR1 SGHVS and CDR2 FQNEAQ. Trimming removed 5 bases from V and 4 bases from J; junction bases left unmatched: 8. CDR3 amino acids: CASSRAGGQGNQPQHF. The CDR3 DNA sequence: TGTGCCAGCAGCCGTGCGGGGGGACAGGGGAATCAGCCCCAGCATTTT.

This chain connects TRBV20-1 to TRBJ2-7; D tentatively fits TRBD1 or TRBD2 (5 bases each). The germline gives CDR1 DFQATT, CDR2 SNEGSKA (reference sequence). V was clipped by 6 bases and J by 2 bases, with 11 bases between them. The CDR3 is made up of 12 amino acids. CDR3: CSATGPTYEQYF. CDR3 DNA: TGCAGTGCGACGGGGCCGACCTACGAGCAGTACTTC.

The genes are TRBV29-1 and TRBJ2-7, with 7 bases aligning to TRBD1. Per the germline V gene, CDR1 is SQVTM and CDR2 is ANQGSEA. The CDR3 contains 13 residues. With 4 bases clipped from V and 4 bases from J, the junction kept 7 bases outside the gene matches. The CDR3 is CSVATGAAYEQYF. CDR3 sequence (DNA): TGCAGCGTTGCAACAGGGGCTGCGTACGAGCAGTACTTC.

The chain recombines TRBV27 with TRBJ2-3, with 9 bases fitting TRBD1. CDR3 length equals 16 residues. The V and J ends lost 1 base and 1 base, in that order; junction bases with no gene match: 3. The germline CDR1 and CDR2 sequences are MNHEY and SMNVEV (reference sequence). CDR3 sequence (DNA): TGTGCCAGCAGTTTATACAGGGGGCTAGGCACAGATACGCAGTATTTT. It specifies CASSLYRGLGTDTQYF.

The rearrangement joins TRBV28 to TRBJ1-5; D might be TRBD1 (5 bases). Trimming shortened V by 6 bases and J by 8 bases, and 20 bases separated the two germline ends. CDR3 length: 15 residues. In germline, CDR1 is MDHEN, CDR2 SYDVKM. In DNA form, the CDR3 reads TGTGCCAGCAGCAATACCCACGGGGGGATGAAGCCCCAGCATTTT. Protein product: CASSNTHGGMKPQHF. Drawing the rest from reference TRBV28 and TRBJ1-5, the complete variable domain is DVKVTQSSRYLVKRTGEKVFLECVQDMDHENMFWYRQDPGLGLRLIYFSYDVKMKEKGDIPEGYSVSREKKERFSLILESASTNQTSMYLCASSNTHGGMKPQHFGDGTRLSIL.

The chain's CDR3 is CAWTKPRTPSNSPLHF. CDR3 in DNA: TGTGCCTGGACTAAACCTCGGACACCTTCTAATTCACCCCTCCACTTT. The chain recombines TRBV30 with TRBJ1-6; D possibly corresponds to TRBD1 (5 bases). Trimming removed 4 bases at V and 6 bases at J, with 19 bases between. This CDR3 comprises 16 residues. Germline loops: CDR1 GTSNPN, CDR2 SVGIG (reference sequence).

The chain employs TRBV10-2 and TRBJ1-6; 11 nucleotides line up with TRBD1. Per the germline V gene, CDR1 is WSHSY and CDR2 is SAAADI. The CDR3 is 17 residues long. Unmatched junction bases numbered 9, after V lost 3 bases and J lost 8 bases. As DNA, the CDR3 is TGCGCCAGCAGTGACTGGACAGGGGGCGGTGGGGATTCACCCCTCCACTTT. Protein sequence: CASSDWTGGGGDSPLHF.

The rearrangement joins TRBV30 to TRBJ2-2; D not resolved. Germline V gene sequence: CDR1 GTSNPN, CDR2 SVGIG (reference sequence). The CDR3 has 14 amino acids. Trimming removed 2 bases from V and 0 bases from J, with 7 bases in between. The chain's CDR3 is CAWSPDSNTGELFF. CDR3 DNA sequence: TGTGCCTGGAGTCCAGACTCGAACACCGGGGAGCTGTTTTTT. Full variable domain (remainder filled in from reference TRBV30 and TRBJ2-2): SQTIHQWPATLVQPVGSPLSLECTVEGTSNPNLYWYRQAAGRGLQLLFYSVGIGQISSEVPQNLSASRPQDRQFILSSKKLLLSDSGFYLCAWSPDSNTGELFFGEGSRLTVL.